A single T cell receptor beta chain is shown here with its context. It lacks a known antigen. Base qualities were left out, and no much larger clone turns up one base away. The sample comes from a study of OX40 agonist ivuxolimab in advanced cancers. In the study overall: Ivuxolimab, which targeted the costimulatory receptor OX40 (CD134), was an agonistic, fully human IgG2 monoclonal antibody. The point of sequencing TCRbeta in the periphery was to test whether ivuxolimab changed TCR sequence diversity and drove clonal T-cell expansion. Of the roughly 51 patients in dose escalation, about 20 had hepatocellular carcinoma, roughly 15 had melanoma, 9 had renal cell carcinoma and 9 had head and neck cancer. In the dose-escalation cohort, 70% to 90% of patients were male, and the mean age was roughly 56 years with a range of about 20 to 79. Intravenous ivuxolimab was administered to patients every 2 weeks at six dose levels: 0.01, 0.1, 0.3, 1.5, 3 and 10 mg/kg. Three dose-escalation patients achieved partial responses, one with hepatocellular carcinoma and two with cutaneous melanoma. The paper describes the monotherapy dose-escalation part (N of about 57 patients) of the phase I trial of ivuxolimab. Prior anti-PD-1, anti-PD-L1 or anti-CTLA-4 therapy was permitted, and approximately 42% of dose-escalation patients had received checkpoint inhibitors. The paper's findings and limits, for the study overall: Low levels of normalized T-cell clonal expansion were also seen in some patients who did not respond. The antigen specificity of the clonally expanded peripheral T cells was not determined. Partial responders in the 0.1-3.0 mg/kg groups had among the lowest normalized peripheral clonal expansion, especially among CD8+ T cells. After ivuxolimab, CD8+ T cells had more expanded clones than CD4+ T cells on average. At doses from 0.1 to 3.0 mg/kg, clonal expansion was seen in both CD4+ and CD8+ blood T cells between baseline and week 6.

Genomic DNA was extracted from sorted cells for sequencing of the TCRbeta CDR3 region. The immunoSEQ Assay was used for sequencing of TCRbeta CDR3 regions. The clones in this table, taken by TCRdb from immuneACCESS, are in-frame only. Not every clone is retained; where verified, under half of the shortfall comes from an unresolved V gene, and the cause of the rest is unknown. Across this sample there are about 26,000 clones, with 65% to 80% seen only once. The ten largest account for around 14% of the sample. Patients with autoimmune disease history or receiving systemic immunosuppression were excluded from the trial. Peripheral blood for TCR sequencing was collected from all dose cohorts at baseline, on cycle 4 day 1, and on cycle 7 day 1. The samples were drawn from a first-in-human, open-label, multicenter phase I dose-escalation trial of ivuxolimab. The trial enrolled adults with locally advanced or metastatic head and neck squamous cell, hepatocellular, melanoma or renal cell carcinoma. Before TCR sequencing, CD4+ T cells and CD8+ T cells were sorted from peripheral blood as separate populations.

From its cysteine to its phenylalanine, the CDR3 spans 14 amino acids. CDR3 DNA is the only sequence kept; it has 42 bases, read in frame from the first base. V is cut by 0 bases and J by 2 bases, and the space between the germline ends is 7 bases. The germline V gene supplies CDR1 SGHRS and CDR2 YFSETQ. The input for sequencing was CD4+ or CD8+ T cells sorted from blood, taken in a trial of the OX40 agonist ivuxolimab. The sequence links TRBV5-1 to TRBJ2-3, and perhaps TRBD2 as D gene, on 6 matching bases. The source of this sequence is an adult with an advanced solid tumor such as melanoma, head and neck, liver or kidney cancer. DNA sequence: TGCGCCAGCAGCTTGGGCGGGGCCACAGATACGCAGTATTTT. It is translated as CASSLGGATDTQYF.